What follows are 30 T cell receptor beta chains derived from one specimen sequenced in a study of T cell responses to AZD1222 COVID-19 vaccine. Profiling relied on immunoSEQ multiplex PCR, and the TCRdb table lists in-frame clones only, not all of them. The repertoire holds about 120,000 clones, with nearly 90% as singletons. The sample here was peripheral blood, taken on day 0 of AZD1222 vaccination. The source is an adult in good health.

This chain connects TRBV27 to TRBJ1-2; D is possibly TRBD1 (5 bases). V was pared by 8 bases and J by 6 bases, with 13 bases between. Looked up from germline, CDR1 is MNHEY and CDR2 is SMNVEV (reference sequence). This CDR3 has 12 residues. DNA of the CDR3: TGTGCCAGCTTCAGGGTGGGGGATGGCTACACCTTC. It translates to CASFRVGDGYTF.

This chain joins TRBV7-2 and TRBJ2-1; 9 nucleotides align to TRBD1. The V gene's germline CDR1 is SGHTA and CDR2 FQGNSA. This CDR3 contains 15 residues. V shed 3 bases and J 6 bases; nucleotides not matched to a gene: 6. The CDR3 protein is CASSFPGQGSNEQFF. The CDR3 nucleotides are TGTGCCAGCAGCTTCCCGGGACAGGGCAGCAATGAGCAGTTCTTC.

In regard to this clone: Other DNA sequences from this sample encode an identical CDR3 as well. The V and J genes are TRBV7-3 and TRBJ2-2; 7 bases fit TRBD1. J lost 6 bases, V lost 0 bases, and 4 bases had no gene match. The CDR3 has 15 residues. Germline V gives CDR1 SGHTA, CDR2 FQGTGA. As DNA, the CDR3 is TGTGCCAGCAGCTTAACAGACAGGGAAGCCGGGGAGCTGTTTTTT. Protein sequence: CASSLTDREAGELFF. Looking up the rest from reference TRBV7-3 and TRBJ2-2 gives the full variable domain: GAGVSQTPSNKVTEKGKYVELRCDPISGHTALYWYRQSLGQGPEFLIYFQGTGAADDSGLPNDRFFAVRPEGSVSTLKIQRTERGDSAVYLCASSLTDREAGELFFGEGSRLTVL.

This chain links TRBV7-8 with TRBJ1-3; 7 positions match TRBD1. The germline CDR1 and CDR2 sequences are SGHVS and FQNEAQ. The CDR3 length is 13 residues. Losses at the gene ends were 6 bases for V and 6 bases for J; bases not matched to a gene: 5. CDR3 nucleotides: TGTGCCAGCAGACTTGGACAGGAAAACACCATATATTTT. It codes for CASRLGQENTIYF.

V usage is TRBV5-6 and J usage is TRBJ1-1; 7 positions agree with TRBD1. Germline assignment: CDR1 SGHDT and CDR2 YYEEEE. With V trimmed by 4 bases and J by 0 bases, 9 bases remained unmatched. The CDR3 has 16 residues. The CDR3 bases are TGTGCCAGCAGCCCCCTAGCGACAGGGTTGAACACTGAAGCTTTCTTT. This sequence encodes CASSPLATGLNTEAFF.

This clone has only one observation. This chain connects TRBV5-1 to TRBJ2-3; TRBD2 matches 12 bases. The J segment lost 4 bases and the V segment lost 1 base, leaving 4 bases of the junction unmatched. This CDR3 has 16 residues. CDR1 is SGHRS and CDR2 is YFSETQ in the germline V gene. CDR3 bases: TGCGCCAGCAGCTTGTTGCTAGCGGGAGGGCCAGATACGCAGTATTTT. Amino acid sequence: CASSLLLAGGPDTQYF.

The gene calls are TRBV7-2 and TRBJ1-1; D is unclear. The CDR3 contains 13 residues. Germline loops: CDR1 SGHTA, CDR2 FQGNSA. V shed 0 bases and J shed 6 bases, with 8 bases lying between them. CDR3 loop: CASSLARVSEAFF. Written as DNA, the CDR3 is TGTGCCAGCAGCTTAGCGCGGGTCTCTGAAGCTTTCTTT.

The CDR3 DNA sequence: TGTGCCAGCAGCTTGGAGTTTATGGATAATTCACCCCTCCACTTT. Translated: CASSLEFMDNSPLHF. The rearrangement uses TRBV5-8 and TRBJ1-6; D uncertain. Trimming left V 0 bases short and J 5 bases short, with 9 bases between. CDR1 and CDR2 (germline): SGHTS, YDEGEE. This CDR3 has 15 residues.

The V and J genes are TRBV29-1 and TRBJ1-1, with a weak D call TRBD1 (5 bases). V was pared by 0 bases and J by 3 bases, with 14 bases between. Germline V gives CDR1 SQVTM, CDR2 ANQGSEA. The CDR3 extends over 15 amino acids. The CDR3 loop is CSVEDRGRGHTEAFF. The CDR3 bases are TGCAGCGTTGAAGATCGGGGCCGCGGGCACACTGAAGCTTTCTTT.

The chain joins TRBV5-8 to TRBJ2-3; D gene uncertain. Germline values: CDR1 SGHTS, CDR2 YDEGEE. The CDR3 length is 15 residues. V gave up 4 bases and J gave up 0 bases, with 12 bases separating them. CDR3 nucleotide sequence: TGTGCCAGCAGCCCTTCCGGGCGGAGCACAGATACGCAGTATTTT. Translated, it gives CASSPSGRSTDTQYF.

The chain has TRBV13 and TRBJ1-2; 7 bases match TRBD1. The V and J ends lost 0 bases and 4 bases, in that order; junction bases with no gene match: 5. The CDR3 has 15 residues. The germline V gene encodes CDR1 PRHDT and CDR2 FYEKMQ (reference sequence). The CDR3 loop is CASSLGGQVLYGYTF. For the CDR3, the DNA is TGTGCCAGCAGCTTAGGCGGACAGGTTCTCTATGGCTACACCTTC.

The J gene is TRBJ1-1, the V gene TRBV7-2, with D possibly TRBD1 on 6 matching bases. Germline V lookup: CDR1 SGHTA, CDR2 FQGNSA. This CDR3 is 14 amino acids long. V lost 2 bases to trimming and J lost 6 bases, with 13 bases between them. CDR3 DNA sequence: TGTGCCAGCAGCTTATCTCAGGGGAGGGCTGAAGCTTTCTTT. It is translated as CASSLSQGRAEAFF.

This clone has only one observation. The J gene is TRBJ1-4, the V gene TRBV6-5; 7 bases match TRBD1. CDR1 is MNHEY and CDR2 is SVGAGI in the germline V gene. The CDR3 loop spans 16 amino acids. V lost 4 bases, J lost 2 bases, and 7 bases stayed unmatched. This chain's CDR3 is CASSLTGRRTNEKLFF. CDR3 DNA sequence: TGTGCCAGCAGTTTGACAGGGCGGAGGACTAATGAAAAACTGTTTTTT.

V is TRBV6-6 and J is TRBJ2-1; tentative D call: TRBD1 (6 bases). The CDR3 length is 15 residues. Trimming removed 7 bases at V and 8 bases at J, with 21 bases between. Looked up from germline, CDR1 is MNHNY and CDR2 is SVGAGI (reference sequence). The CDR3 spells CASKLVGARFDEQFF. CDR3 bases: TGTGCCAGCAAACTGGTGGGGGCAAGATTCGATGAGCAGTTCTTC.

This chain links TRBV7-9 with TRBJ2-2; perhaps TRBD1 as D (6 bases). This CDR3 has 15 residues. Trimming removed 3 bases from V and 0 bases from J, with 8 bases in between. Germline CDR1 SEHNR, CDR2 FQNEAQ (reference sequence). CDR3 bases: TGTGCCAGCAGCTTGTACAGGGCGAACACCGGGGAGCTGTTTTTT. Encoded protein: CASSLYRANTGELFF.

The J gene is TRBJ1-6, the V gene TRBV6-5; D remains ambiguous. The CDR3 is made up of 15 amino acids. V was clipped by 5 bases and J by 10 bases, with 18 bases between them. Germline lookup yields CDR1 MNHEY and CDR2 SVGAGI. Here the CDR3 DNA reads TGTGCCAGCAGTACCGGGAGAATGGGAGGATCACCCCTCCACTTT. This codes for CASSTGRMGGSPLHF.

J is TRBJ2-3 and V is TRBV7-2; 11 bases align to TRBD2. This CDR3 has 17 residues. J lost 3 bases, V lost 1 base, and 6 bases had no gene match. The germline gives CDR1 SGHTA, CDR2 FQGNSA. The CDR3 region has the DNA TGTGCCAGCAGCTTAGGGATTAGCGGGGGGGCAACAGATACGCAGTATTTT. Translation gives CASSLGISGGATDTQYF.

J is TRBJ2-1 and V is TRBV5-1, with TRBD1 identical over 7 bases. This CDR3 is built from 15 residues. The germline gives CDR1 SGHRS, CDR2 YFSETQ. After removal of 2 bases from V and 3 bases from J, the junction contained 5 bases not matched to a gene. The CDR3 DNA reads as TGCGCCAGCAGCTTCGTGACAGGGAACTACAATGAGCAGTTCTTC. Protein sequence: CASSFVTGNYNEQFF. Looking up the rest from reference TRBV5-1 and TRBJ2-1 gives the full variable domain: KAGVTQTPRYLIKTRGQQVTLSCSPISGHRSVSWYQQTPGQGLQFLFEYFSETQRNKGNFPGRFSGRQFSNSRSEMNVSTLELGDSALYLCASSFVTGNYNEQFFGPGTRLTVL.

V and J are TRBV6-2 or TRBV6-3 and TRBJ1-5; 8 nucleotides agree with TRBD1. Germline V gene sequence: CDR1 MNHEY, CDR2 SVGEGT. Germline trimming cut 4 bases from V and 6 bases from J; bases unmatched to any gene: 23. This CDR3 is built from 20 residues. The CDR3 reads CASSFTSADRAGLIGQPQHF. CDR3 DNA: TGTGCCAGCAGTTTCACCTCAGCGGACAGGGCCGGGCTGATAGGTCAGCCCCAGCATTTT.

The chain is built from TRBV5-6 and TRBJ2-2, with TRBD1 matching 10 bases. CDR1 SGHDT and CDR2 YYEEEE come from the germline V gene. V was clipped by 7 bases and J by 4 bases; unmatched bases: 4. This CDR3 comprises 14 residues. The CDR3 loop is CASRQGAGTGELFF. CDR3 DNA: TGTGCCAGCCGACAGGGGGCCGGCACCGGGGAGCTGTTTTTT.

The gene calls are TRBV6-5 and TRBJ2-7, with 7 bases that match TRBD1. Germline loops: CDR1 MNHEY, CDR2 SVGAGI. The CDR3 extends over 15 amino acids. V trimming: 6 bases; J trimming: 3 bases; junction bases outside the gene matches: 11. CDR3 loop: CASRRDSQGVYEQYF. The CDR3 DNA reads TGTGCCAGCAGGAGAGATAGCCAGGGGGTCTACGAGCAGTACTTC.

The gene calls are TRBV9 and TRBJ1-3; 8 positions match TRBD1. The CDR3 runs to 16 residues. Germline V gene lookup returns CDR1 SGDLS and CDR2 YYNGEE. After removal of 3 bases from V and 4 bases from J, the junction contained 9 bases not matched to a gene. Here the CDR3 DNA reads TGTGCCAGCAGCGGATACTCGACAGGGGTGGGAAACACCATATATTTT. Translation gives CASSGYSTGVGNTIYF. Supplemented by reference TRBV9 and TRBJ1-3, the full variable domain reads DSGVTQTPKHLITATGQRVTLRCSPRSGDLSVYWYQQSLDQGLQFLIQYYNGEERAKGNILERFSAQQFPDLHSELNLSSLELGDSALYFCASSGYSTGVGNTIYFGEGSWLTVV.

This clone appeared once. This chain links TRBV28 with TRBJ2-7, with 8 bases that match TRBD1. Germline V CDR1 and CDR2: MDHEN, SYDVKM. The CDR3 extends over 15 amino acids. Trimming at V came to 8 bases and at J to 5 bases, leaving 14 bases not matched to a gene. In nucleotides, the CDR3 is TGTGCCAGCTTGTATCGGAGACAGGGGCCCCACGAGCAGTACTTC. This gives the protein CASLYRRQGPHEQYF.

V gene TRBV18 combines with J gene TRBJ2-7, with 9 bases lining up with TRBD2. V shed 1 base and J 0 bases; nucleotides not matched to a gene: 10. From germline, CDR1 is KGHSH and CDR2 LQKENI. The CDR3 is 18 amino acids. CDR3 residues: CASSPRVSGGFSSYEQYF. The DNA of the CDR3 is TGTGCCAGCTCACCACGGGTTAGCGGGGGATTCAGCTCCTACGAGCAGTACTTC.

This chain links TRBV29-1 with TRBJ1-2, with TRBD1 matching 7 bases. CDR3 length: 11 residues. Germline trimming cut 7 bases from V and 8 bases from J; bases unmatched to any gene: 7. Germline values: CDR1 SQVTM, CDR2 ANQGSEA. CDR3 coding DNA: TGCAGCGACTACAGGGGTGGCGGCTACACCTTC. It translates to CSDYRGGGYTF.

The V gene is TRBV24-1, the J gene TRBJ2-3; D is uncertain. Germline V CDR1 and CDR2: KGHDR, SFDVKD. V was clipped by 3 bases and J by 3 bases, with 15 bases between them. The CDR3 is made up of 16 amino acids. The CDR3 sequence: CATSDPDMSETDTQYF. The DNA for the CDR3 is TGTGCCACCAGTGATCCTGACATGTCGGAGACAGATACGCAGTATTTT.

Here the CDR3 reads CASSPYRTTNEKLFF. The CDR3 coding sequence is TGTGCCAGCAGTCCGTACAGGACTACTAATGAAAAACTGTTTTTT. The J gene is TRBJ1-4, the V gene TRBV27, with TRBD1 as a possible D gene (5 bases). This CDR3 has 15 residues. Trimming removed 5 bases at V and 2 bases at J, with 12 bases between. Germline lookup yields CDR1 MNHEY and CDR2 SMNVEV (reference sequence). Supplemented by reference TRBV27 and TRBJ1-4, the full variable domain reads EAQVTQNPRYLITVTGKKLTVTCSQNMNHEYMSWYRQDPGLGLRQIYYSMNVEVTDKGDVPEGYKVSRKEKRNFPLILESPSPNQTSLYFCASSPYRTTNEKLFFGSGTQLSVL.

The chain couples TRBV2 to TRBJ2-1; 8 nucleotides line up with TRBD2. Germline CDR1 reads SNHLY; CDR2 reads FYNNEI. The CDR3 sequence is 15 residues long. The ends lost 4 bases at V and 9 bases at J; junction bases unmatched: 11. The DNA for the CDR3 is TGTGCCAGCAGTGCTACCGGGACTAGTCGGGGTGAGCAGTTCTTC. Its protein is CASSATGTSRGEQFF.

The chain uses TRBV27 and TRBJ2-2; TRBD2 matches at 10 bases. This CDR3 has 17 amino acids. V dropped 5 bases and J dropped 6; count of bases not matched to a gene: 12. Germline-derived CDR1 and CDR2 are MNHEY and SMNVEV (reference sequence). CDR3 nucleotide sequence: TGTGCCAGCAGTCCCGGGACATTAGCGGGAGGAGCCGGGGAGCTGTTTTTT. Residues: CASSPGTLAGGAGELFF.

The chain recombines TRBV3-1 (or the pseudogene TRBV3-2) with TRBJ2-1, with a weak D call TRBD1 (6 bases). V was shortened by 4 bases and J by 10 bases, with 17 bases between the two germline ends. The CDR3 covers 14 residues. Germline assignment: CDR1 LGHDT and CDR2 YNNKEL (reference sequence). The CDR3 region has the DNA TGTGCCAGCAGCCCGTATCCGGGACACCCAGAGCAGTTCTTC. Protein sequence: CASSPYPGHPEQFF.